A single sample is the source of the 23 T cell receptor beta chains below, sequenced in a study of T cells after somatic rescue of genetic block. The data were produced by immunoSEQ multiplex PCR, yet TCRdb's version contains in-frame clones alone and is incomplete. Here the sample spans almost 7,500 clones, 70% to 90% being singletons. Sequencing was done on a sample of peripheral blood mononuclear cells (PBMCs). The receptors originated from a boy aged 10-17 years.

This chain uses TRBV6-5 with TRBJ1-2, with D unresolved. The germline V and J ends were trimmed by 2 bases and 8 bases, with 15 bases remaining between them. This CDR3 comprises 14 residues. Germline CDR1 and CDR2: MNHEY and SVGAGI. The CDR3 is CASSYLNLHRGYTF. In DNA form, the CDR3 reads TGTGCCAGCAGTTACCTCAATTTACATCGAGGCTACACCTTC.

The table lists this clone with a few counts. The chain recombines TRBV19 with TRBJ1-2, with 8 bases matching TRBD1. Germline CDR1 LNHDA, CDR2 SQIVND (reference sequence). CDR3 size: 14 residues. The V and J ends lost 6 bases and 2 bases, in that order; junction bases with no gene match: 5. CDR3 residues: CASSRQGNNYGYTF. In nucleotides, the CDR3 is TGTGCCAGTAGCCGACAGGGGAACAACTATGGCTACACCTTC.

V usage is TRBV19 and J usage is TRBJ1-5; D gene uncertain. The V end lost 10 bases, the J end lost 3 bases, and 16 bases lay between the germline ends. The germline V gene has CDR1 LNHDA and CDR2 SQIVND (reference sequence). The CDR3 runs to 14 residues. The CDR3: CAISDNRFNQPQHF. The DNA of the CDR3 is TGTGCCATCAGTGACAACCGCTTCAATCAGCCCCAGCATTTT.

The J gene is TRBJ1-6, the V gene TRBV5-1, with D tentatively TRBD1 (6 bases). CDR3 size: 16 residues. V was trimmed by 4 bases and J by 6 bases, leaving 17 bases between them. Germline loops: CDR1 SGHRS, CDR2 YFSETQ. CDR3 sequence (DNA): TGCGCCAGCAGCCAAGATTTAGGAGGGGGTAATTCACCCCTCCACTTT. It yields the protein CASSQDLGGGNSPLHF.

The rearrangement uses TRBV7-3 and TRBJ2-1; a weak D match, TRBD2 (6 bases). Germline values: CDR1 SGHTA, CDR2 FQGTGA. Trimming pared 0 bases from V and 2 bases from J, leaving 8 bases between. The CDR3 is 15 amino acids. CDR3 bases: TGTGCCAGCAGCTTAACTAGCGGACCCTACAATGAGCAGTTCTTC. Protein sequence: CASSLTSGPYNEQFF.

This clone came up once. The V gene is TRBV29-1, the J gene TRBJ2-3; weak D call: TRBD1 (5 bases). Trimming cost V 0 bases and J 2 bases, with 6 bases left between them. CDR1 and CDR2 from the germline V gene are SQVTM and ANQGSEA. This CDR3 has 13 amino acids. The CDR3 loop reads CSVEEDNTDTQYF. The CDR3 nucleotides read TGCAGCGTTGAAGAGGACAACACAGATACGCAGTATTTT.

The chain couples TRBV28 to TRBJ1-2, with D unresolved. Germline CDR1 is MDHEN and CDR2 is SYDVKM. CDR3 length: 12 residues. Trimming left V 2 bases short and J 7 bases short, with 8 bases between. The CDR3 here is CASSLMPVGYTF. CDR3 sequence (DNA): TGTGCCAGCAGTTTAATGCCGGTTGGCTACACCTTC.

The chain carries TRBV4-3 and TRBJ1-3, with D tentatively TRBD1 (5 bases). Germline V gene sequence: CDR1 LGHNA, CDR2 YSLEER. Trimming took 0 bases from V and 2 from J, leaving 8 bases between them. This CDR3 region has 15 residues. The CDR3 nucleotides read TGCGCCAGCAGCCAAGACAGGGCCGCTGGAAACACCATATATTTT. The encoded protein is CASSQDRAAGNTIYF.

The rearrangement joins TRBV13 to TRBJ2-2; 9 bases match TRBD1. This CDR3 spans 15 amino acids. Trimming cost V 5 bases and J 3 bases; bases outside gene matches: 4. Germline CDR1 reads PRHDT; CDR2 reads FYEKMQ (reference sequence). In DNA form, the CDR3 reads TGTGCCAGCAGCCCCTGGACAGGGGACACCGGGGAGCTGTTTTTT. Translated, it gives CASSPWTGDTGELFF. Filled out from reference TRBV13 and TRBJ2-2, the complete variable domain reads AAGVIQSPRHLIKEKRETATLKCYPIPRHDTVYWYQQGPGQDPQFLISFYEKMQSDKGSIPDRFSAQQFSDYHSELNMSSLELGDSALYFCASSPWTGDTGELFFGEGSRLTVL.

The CDR3 here is CASRIGLTESKEYF. DNA of the CDR3: TGTGCCAGCAGAATCGGACTGACAGAATCCAAGGAGTACTTC. This chain links TRBV27 with TRBJ2-7, with D possibly being TRBD1 or TRBD2 (5 bases each). Trimming left V 6 bases short and J 11 bases short, with 23 bases between. CDR3 length: 14 amino acids. CDR1 and CDR2 from the germline V gene are MNHEY and SMNVEV (reference sequence).

The count of this clone is one. This chain connects TRBV28 to TRBJ1-5; unclear D gene. Germline assignment: CDR1 MDHEN and CDR2 SYDVKM. V shed 6 bases and J shed 7 bases, with 10 bases lying between them. The CDR3 totals 12 residues. The CDR3 region has the DNA TGTGCCAGCAGGGTAGGCCGGCAGCCCCAGCATTTT. It specifies CASRVGRQPQHF. Combining the CDR3 with reference TRBV28 and TRBJ1-5 gives the whole variable domain DVKVTQSSRYLVKRTGEKVFLECVQDMDHENMFWYRQDPGLGLRLIYFSYDVKMKEKGDIPEGYSVSREKKERFSLILESASTNQTSMYLCASRVGRQPQHFGDGTRLSIL.

This clone appeared a few times. The chain is built from TRBV27 and TRBJ1-6; 7 nucleotides agree with TRBD1. With 4 bases clipped from V and 4 bases from J, the junction kept 7 bases outside the gene matches. The germline CDR1 and CDR2 sequences are MNHEY and SMNVEV (reference sequence). This CDR3 spans 16 amino acids. The CDR3, as DNA: TGTGCCAGCAGTTCCTCGGGACAGAAATATAATTCACCCCTCCACTTT. Translation: CASSSSGQKYNSPLHF.

The rearrangement uses TRBV11-2 and TRBJ2-3; D is ambiguous. V dropped 3 bases and J dropped 0 bases, with 10 bases sitting between them. This CDR3 comprises 15 residues. Germline V gives CDR1 SGHAT, CDR2 FQNNGV. The CDR3 here is CASSFIVRSTDTQYF. In DNA form, the CDR3 reads TGTGCCAGCAGCTTTATTGTCCGGAGCACAGATACGCAGTATTTT.

This clone appeared a single time. This chain connects TRBV7-3 to TRBJ1-2; D ambiguous. CDR3 length: 13 residues. The V gene's germline CDR1 is SGHTA and CDR2 FQGTGA. Trimming removed 5 bases at V and 3 bases at J, with 10 bases between. CDR3 coding DNA: TGTGCCAGCAGCCACGACAACTACTATGGCTACACCTTC. This sequence encodes CASSHDNYYGYTF.

The gene calls are TRBV5-4 and TRBJ1-2; D is unresolved. Trimming pared 6 bases from V and 8 bases from J, leaving 17 bases between. CDR1 and CDR2 from the germline V gene are SGHNT and YYREEE (reference sequence). The CDR3 is made up of 13 amino acids. CDR3 sequence reads: CASTTPRSVGYTF. The CDR3 nucleotides read TGTGCCAGCACCACCCCGCGAAGTGTCGGCTACACCTTC.

This chain connects TRBV7-8 to TRBJ2-1; a possible D gene is TRBD2 (7 bases). Germline V gene sequence: CDR1 SGHVS, CDR2 FQNEAQ. This CDR3 has 12 residues. V was trimmed by 4 bases and J by 12 bases, leaving 13 bases between them. CDR3 region: CASSWEGGRQFF. As DNA, the CDR3 is TGTGCCAGCAGCTGGGAGGGGGGCCGGCAGTTCTTC.

V is TRBV19 and J is TRBJ2-7; 10 nucleotides align to TRBD1. Germline V gene data show CDR1 as LNHDA and CDR2 as SQIVND (reference sequence). Trimming removed 8 bases from V and 4 bases from J; junction bases left unmatched: 8. The CDR3 runs 14 residues. As DNA, the CDR3 is TGTGCCAGTGCGCCGGGGACAGGGGCGTACGAGCAGTACTTC. Amino acid sequence: CASAPGTGAYEQYF.

The chain links TRBV11-1 to TRBJ2-7; the D gene is possibly TRBD2 (5 bases). This CDR3 has 15 residues. Trimming cost V 1 base and J 3 bases, with 13 bases left between them. Per germline, CDR1 SGHAT and CDR2 FQDESV (reference sequence). The CDR3 is CASSLEEDGLYEQYF. CDR3 bases: TGTGCCAGCAGCTTAGAGGAGGATGGCCTCTACGAGCAGTACTTC.

The genes are TRBV1 and TRBJ2-4. TRBV1 constitutes a pseudogene. The CDR3 is 15 residues long. The CDR3 nucleotides are TGCACCAGCAGCCAAGATGGGGTTGCCAAAAACATTCAGTACTTC. Protein: CTSSQDGVAKNIQYF.

The chain combines TRBV13 with TRBJ2-7, with D perhaps assigned TRBD1 or TRBD2 (6 bases each). The CDR3 contains 16 residues. Trimming stripped 5 bases from V and 2 bases from J, with 19 bases between. CDR1 is PRHDT, CDR2 FYEKMQ, per germline (reference sequence). In nucleotides, the CDR3 is TGTGCCAGCAGCCCAAGAGGGGGGCGAGAAGCCTACGAGCAGTACTTC. It yields the protein CASSPRGGREAYEQYF.

This clone appeared a few times. CDR3: CASRGDRGPTYEQYF. In nucleotides, the CDR3 is TGTGCCAGCAGGGGGGACAGGGGCCCAACCTACGAGCAGTACTTC. This chain uses TRBV6-1 with TRBJ2-7; 10 bases align to TRBD1. Germline V gene sequence: CDR1 MNHNS, CDR2 SASEGT. The CDR3 has 15 amino acids. V shed 6 bases and J 2 bases; nucleotides not matched to a gene: 7.

This clone has just a few counts. This chain's CDR3 is CASSGQFYTF. In DNA form, the CDR3 reads TGTGCCAGCAGTGGACAGTTCTACACCTTC. The rearrangement links TRBV28 to TRBJ1-2; weak D call: TRBD1 (6 bases). CDR1 is MDHEN, CDR2 SYDVKM, per germline. V shed 5 bases and J shed 10 bases, with 8 bases lying between them. The CDR3 has 10 residues.

The chain has TRBV5-6 and TRBJ1-3; TRBD1 aligns across 10 bases. CDR3 length equals 15 residues. The V segment lost 4 bases and the J segment 3 bases; nucleotides outside the gene matches: 4. CDR1 is SGHDT and CDR2 is YYEEEE in the germline V gene. CDR3 sequence reads: CASSRQGAVGNTIYF. CDR3 DNA sequence: TGTGCCAGCAGCCGACAGGGGGCAGTTGGAAACACCATATATTTT. The full variable domain, in which reference TRBV5-6 and TRBJ1-3 provide the parts outside the CDR3, is DAGVTQSPTHLIKTRGQQVTLRCSPKSGHDTVSWYQQALGQGPQFIFQYYEEEERQRGNFPDRFSGHQFPNYSSELNVNALLLGDSALYLCASSRQGAVGNTIYFGEGSWLTVV.